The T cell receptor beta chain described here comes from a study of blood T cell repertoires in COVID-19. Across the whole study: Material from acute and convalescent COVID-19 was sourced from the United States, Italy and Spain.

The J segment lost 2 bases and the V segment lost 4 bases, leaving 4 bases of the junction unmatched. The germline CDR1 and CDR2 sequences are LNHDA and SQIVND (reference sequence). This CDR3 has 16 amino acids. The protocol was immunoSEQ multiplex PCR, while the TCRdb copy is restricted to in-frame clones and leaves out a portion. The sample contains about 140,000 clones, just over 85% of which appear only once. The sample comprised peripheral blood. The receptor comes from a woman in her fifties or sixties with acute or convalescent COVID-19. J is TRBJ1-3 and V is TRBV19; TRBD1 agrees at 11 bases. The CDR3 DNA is TGTGCCAGTAGTACGGACAGGGGGCCAGCTGGAAACACCATATATTTT. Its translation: CASSTDRGPAGNTIYF.